The rows below give T cell receptor beta chains drawn from one sample of a study of CD4 T cells in relation to SARS-CoV-2 and coronaviruses. These TCRs' antigens remain unknown. Only in-frame clones appear in the TCRdb table, and some are missing; sequencing was by immunoSEQ multiplex PCR. The sample lists just under 20,000 clones, around 67% seen once, with 20% to 25% in the top ten. Sequencing input: CD4+ T cells from PBMCs, cultured in vitro. The source of these receptors is a human donor in good health. The conserved cysteine and the conserved F or W are not part of the CDR3 here.

CDR3 length,V gene,CDR3 protein
10,TRBV2,ASTRTGVRYT
13,TRBV5-1,ASSSGPRGSFEQF
15,TRBV4-3,ASSQGTHEPGANVLT
10,TRBV29-1,SARQADQPQH
14,TRBV7-2,ASSFSGGTGAREQY
12,TRBV3-1/TRBV3-2,ASSYRDRGSGYT
13,TRBV7-3,ASSLMGGMNTEAF
14,TRBV18,ASSYQRVSTNEKLF
14,TRBV27,ASSFSGLAEIYEQY
13,TRBV7-2,ASSFGQGGLGELF
12,TRBV5-1,ASSLTGEFEKLF
12,TRBV3-1/TRBV3-2,ASSQNAGGQPQH
10,TRBV12-3/TRBV12-4,ASSLPHSPLH
11,TRBV27,ASSQGSGNTIY
12,TRBV6-2/TRBV6-3,ASSPTGGAGELF
12,TRBV4-3,ASSQGQGREKLF
12,TRBV4-1,ASSRQDDNSPLH
10,TRBV7-9,ASSLTGREAF
10,TRBV6-5,ASSYAGTEAF
13,TRBV6-6,ASSYSGAPGNTIY
9,TRBV19,ASSAGIEQF
11,TRBV21-1,ASTRGRAREAF
10,TRBV30,AWGLGAYEQY
11,TRBV30,AWSTSYGQPQH
11,TRBV27,ASSLLGHRGYT
12,TRBV6-5,ASRLGGKTDTQY
12,TRBV9,ASSVVDRETEAF
14,TRBV3-1/TRBV3-2,ASSQGAGGPDNEQY
11,TRBV29-1,SARTGGEDIQY
13,TRBV30,AWSELAGGGDTQY
12,TRBV29-1,SVGEYTGGQPQH
12,TRBV3-1/TRBV3-2,ASSQGNRNTEAF
13,TRBV6-5,ASGLQPTRSETQY
13,TRBV19,ASSILEALNQPQH
14,TRBV4-2,ASSPASGGRTGELF
11,TRBV18,ASSPGEAYEQY
9,TRBV14,ASSLGGVQY
14,TRBV9,ASSVVGQENTGELF
14,TRBV7-2,ASSYQGHQSNEKLF
10,TRBV7-9,ASSPVQETQY
13,TRBV5-4,ASSLRWDMNTEAF
13,TRBV7-8,ASSLGTGVNYGYT
11,TRBV19,ASRVQGMDEQF
9,TRBV10-2,ASRGFYEQY
11,TRBV6-5,ASRHGGDTEAF